This is a list of T cell receptor beta chains from one sample in a study of lymphopenia after photon versus proton radiotherapy. The data were produced by immunoSEQ multiplex PCR, yet TCRdb's version contains in-frame clones alone and is incomplete. The sample contains 12,000 or so clones, around 90% of which appear only once. This specimen consisted of peripheral blood, obtained from a patient treated with proton-based radiotherapy. The origin of the receptors is a man aged 55-75 years with pancreatic cancer. CDR3s include the opening cysteine and the closing phenylalanine or tryptophan. The D gene is left open where the match is weak. Some rows mark clone size as missing; the rest say once, few, many or name a class of expanded clone.

CDR3: CASSLPGAVEQYF
DNA: TGTGCCAGCAGTTTACCGGGGGCCGTCGAGCAGTACTTC
size: once
V: TRBV28
J: TRBJ2-7
D: -

CDR3: CASSQAQGGYNEQFF
DNA: TGCGCCAGCAGCCAGGCTCAAGGGGGATACAATGAGCAGTTCTTC
size: -
V: TRBV4-1
J: TRBJ2-1
D: -

CDR3: CASSIPGGFTEAFF
DNA: TGTGCCAGCAGCATCCCCGGGGGGTTTACTGAAGCTTTCTTT
size: -
V: TRBV6-5
J: TRBJ1-1
D: -

CDR3: CASSLEVVNEQFF
DNA: TGTGCCAGCAGCTTAGAGGTGGTGAATGAGCAGTTCTTC
size: -
V: TRBV7-9
J: TRBJ2-1
D: -

CDR3: CASSLDSGQGGEQYF
DNA: TGTGCCAGCAGCCTAGATTCCGGACAGGGGGGAGAGCAGTACTTC
size: -
V: TRBV11-2
J: TRBJ2-7
D: TRBD1

CDR3: CAWSLPGRFNQPQHF
DNA: TGTGCCTGGAGTTTACCCGGACGGTTTAATCAGCCCCAGCATTTT
size: -
V: TRBV30
J: TRBJ1-5
D: -

CDR3: CASSERAQGDGYTF
DNA: TGTGCCAGCAGTGAAAGGGCCCAGGGCGATGGCTACACCTTC
size: -
V: TRBV6-1
J: TRBJ1-2
D: -

CDR3: CAISEGLAGSTSTDTQYF
DNA: TGTGCCATCAGTGAGGGACTAGCGGGTTCTACTAGCACAGATACGCAGTATTTT
size: -
V: TRBV10-3
J: TRBJ2-3
D: TRBD2

CDR3: CASSELPGGVGYGYTF
DNA: TGTGCCAGCAGTGAACTCCCGGGAGGAGTAGGCTATGGCTACACCTTC
size: once
V: TRBV6-4
J: TRBJ1-2
D: -

CDR3: CASSPRGQGTTEAFF
DNA: TGTGCCAGCAGCCCCCGCGGACAGGGTACGACTGAAGCTTTCTTT
size: once
V: TRBV6-5
J: TRBJ1-1
D: TRBD1

CDR3: CASSRGQGVSYEQYF
DNA: TGCGCCAGCAGCCGCGGGCAGGGGGTTTCCTACGAGCAGTACTTC
size: once
V: TRBV5-1
J: TRBJ2-7
D: TRBD1

CDR3: CASSPDRGSWNTEAFF
DNA: TGTGCCAGCAGCCCGGACAGGGGGAGTTGGAACACTGAAGCTTTCTTT
size: -
V: TRBV5-4
J: TRBJ1-1
D: TRBD1

CDR3: CASSRHYRESNEKLFF
DNA: TGTGCCAGCAGCCGTCATTACAGGGAGTCTAATGAAAAACTGTTTTTT
size: -
V: TRBV7-9
J: TRBJ1-4
D: -

CDR3: CAGWQEDFTDTQYF
DNA: TGTGCCGGGTGGCAGGAGGACTTCACAGATACGCAGTATTTT
size: -
V: TRBV6-6
J: TRBJ2-3
D: -

CDR3: CASSFPPGGGGGTDTQYF
DNA: TGCGCCAGCAGCTTTCCCCCCGGGGGTGGAGGCGGCACAGATACGCAGTATTTT
size: -
V: TRBV5-1
J: TRBJ2-3
D: -

CDR3: CASSITGLMDNEQFF
DNA: TGTGCCAGTAGTATCACAGGGTTAATGGACAATGAGCAGTTCTTC
size: -
V: TRBV19
J: TRBJ2-1
D: -

CDR3: CASSLVGVSRANYGYTF
DNA: TGTGCCAGCAGCTTGGTCGGAGTTAGTAGGGCTAACTATGGCTACACCTTC
size: -
V: TRBV5-4
J: TRBJ1-2
D: -

CDR3: CASSLGTLGTNEKLFF
DNA: TGTGCCAGCAGCCTCGGGACGCTCGGAACTAATGAAAAACTGTTTTTT
size: -
V: TRBV7-6
J: TRBJ1-4
D: -

CDR3: CAIRSDRANEKLFF
DNA: TGTGCCATCAGATCGGACAGGGCTAATGAAAAACTGTTTTTT
size: -
V: TRBV10-3
J: TRBJ1-4
D: TRBD1

CDR3: CASSQSPPGGVADTQYF
DNA: TGTGCCAGCAGCCAATCCCCCCCTGGCGGGGTCGCAGATACGCAGTATTTT
size: few
V: TRBV4-2
J: TRBJ2-3
D: -

CDR3: CASSSQTGYEQYF
DNA: TGTGCCAGCAGCTCCCAAACAGGCTACGAGCAGTACTTC
size: -
V: TRBV7-6
J: TRBJ2-7
D: -

CDR3: CASSYTTKNIQYF
DNA: TGTGCCAGCAGTTACACTACCAAAAACATTCAGTACTTC
size: -
V: TRBV6-6
J: TRBJ2-4
D: -

CDR3: CAISETWTGNYGYTF
DNA: TGTGCCATCAGTGAGACCTGGACGGGCAACTATGGCTACACCTTC
size: once
V: TRBV10-3
J: TRBJ1-2
D: -

CDR3: CASSVGSGLGEQYF
DNA: TGTGCCAGTAGTGTTGGTAGCGGGCTGGGAGAGCAGTACTTC
size: once
V: TRBV19
J: TRBJ2-7
D: TRBD2

CDR3: CASSQPISGTEYNEQFF
DNA: TGTGCCAGCAGCCAGCCAATCTCCGGGACGGAGTACAATGAGCAGTTCTTC
size: -
V: TRBV13
J: TRBJ2-1
D: -

CDR3: CASSLGPGSNEKLFF
DNA: TGTGCCAGCAGCTTGGGTCCGGGTTCTAATGAAAAACTGTTTTTT
size: -
V: TRBV5-4
J: TRBJ1-4
D: -

CDR3: CASRRTGRDEQYF
DNA: TGTGCCAGCAGAAGGACAGGGAGGGACGAGCAGTACTTC
size: -
V: TRBV11-2
J: TRBJ2-7
D: -

CDR3: CASSLLAGGPNNEQFF
DNA: TGTGCCAGCAGTTTGCTAGCGGGAGGGCCCAACAATGAGCAGTTCTTC
size: -
V: TRBV28
J: TRBJ2-1
D: TRBD2

CDR3: CASRSTSGSTDTQYF
DNA: TGTGCCAGCAGATCGACTAGCGGCAGCACAGATACGCAGTATTTT
size: -
V: TRBV11-1
J: TRBJ2-3
D: TRBD2

CDR3: CASSLDPRDSGYTF
DNA: TGTGCCAGCAGCCTAGACCCCAGGGACTCTGGCTACACCTTC
size: -
V: TRBV7-2
J: TRBJ1-2
D: -

CDR3: CAIKGQGRRTGELFF
DNA: TGTGCCATCAAGGGACAGGGGAGGAGGACCGGGGAGCTGTTTTTT
size: -
V: TRBV28
J: TRBJ2-2
D: TRBD1

CDR3: CASSWTGPSLADTQYF
DNA: TGTGCCAGCAGCTGGACAGGCCCCTCGCTTGCAGATACGCAGTATTTT
size: -
V: TRBV13
J: TRBJ2-3
D: TRBD1

CDR3: CASIAYHRGQETQYF
DNA: TGTGCCAGCATCGCCTACCACAGGGGCCAAGAGACCCAGTACTTC
size: -
V: TRBV27
J: TRBJ2-5
D: TRBD1

CDR3: CSANLEETQYF
DNA: TGCAGTGCTAATTTAGAGGAGACCCAGTACTTC
size: -
V: TRBV20-1
J: TRBJ2-5
D: -

CDR3: CASYEKLFF
DNA: TGTGCCAGCTATGAAAAACTGTTTTTT
size: -
V: TRBV7-3
J: TRBJ1-4
D: -

CDR3: CASSIKGMAYNEQFF
DNA: TGTGCCAGTAGTATTAAGGGTATGGCCTACAATGAGCAGTTCTTC
size: -
V: TRBV19
J: TRBJ2-1
D: -

CDR3: CASSPRPSYEQYF
DNA: TGCGCCAGCAGCCCCAGGCCTTCCTACGAGCAGTACTTC
size: once
V: TRBV5-1
J: TRBJ2-7
D: -

CDR3: CASSLGLGDIRRTEAFF
DNA: TGTGCCAGCAGCTTAGGGTTAGGAGACATACGACGGACTGAAGCTTTCTTT
size: -
V: TRBV7-8
J: TRBJ1-1
D: -

CDR3: CASSEFSGSREQYF
DNA: TGCGCCAGCAGTGAGTTCAGCGGGAGTCGCGAGCAGTACTTC
size: -
V: TRBV10-2
J: TRBJ2-7
D: TRBD2

CDR3: CASSLVGGYEQYF
DNA: TGTGCCAGCAGCTTGGTCGGGGGGTACGAGCAGTACTTC
size: -
V: TRBV7-2
J: TRBJ2-7
D: TRBD2

CDR3: CASSRSTSGTYNEQFF
DNA: TGTGCCAGCAGCCGATCAACTAGCGGGACCTACAATGAGCAGTTCTTC
size: once
V: TRBV13
J: TRBJ2-1
D: TRBD2

CDR3: CASSYNFGGGYSPLHF
DNA: TGTGCCAGCAGTTACAATTTCGGGGGGGGTTATTCACCCCTCCACTTT
size: -
V: TRBV6-5
J: TRBJ1-6
D: -

CDR3: CASTREELPNTEAFF
DNA: TGTGCCAGCACCCGAGAGGAGCTGCCGAACACTGAAGCTTTCTTT
size: -
V: TRBV28
J: TRBJ1-1
D: -

CDR3: CASSPSTSGSVFLSSYNEQFF
DNA: TGTGCCAGCTCACCATCGACTAGCGGGAGCGTATTCTTGAGCTCCTACAATGAGCAGTTCTTC
size: -
V: TRBV18
J: TRBJ2-1
D: TRBD2

CDR3: CASREVTGQTYEQYF
DNA: TGCGCCAGCAGGGAAGTTACGGGACAGACCTACGAGCAGTACTTC
size: -
V: TRBV5-1
J: TRBJ2-7
D: TRBD1

CDR3: CASSLSGSYGETQYF
DNA: TGTGCCAGCAGTCTTAGCGGGAGTTATGGAGAGACCCAGTACTTC
size: few
V: TRBV27
J: TRBJ2-5
D: TRBD2

CDR3: CASSERGSGIRHNEQFF
DNA: TGTGCCAGCAGTGAAAGGGGTAGCGGGATAAGACACAATGAGCAGTTCTTC
size: -
V: TRBV2
J: TRBJ2-1
D: TRBD2

CDR3: CASSFGLAGADTQYF
DNA: TGTGCCAGCAGCTTCGGACTAGCGGGGGCAGATACGCAGTATTTT
size: -
V: TRBV5-8
J: TRBJ2-3
D: TRBD2

CDR3: CASMRLAGGFTGELFF
DNA: TGTGCCAGTATGAGGCTAGCGGGAGGTTTCACCGGGGAGCTGTTTTTT
size: -
V: TRBV19
J: TRBJ2-2
D: TRBD2

CDR3: CAWSVRGQGAYEQYF
DNA: TGTGCCTGGAGTGTCCGGGGACAGGGGGCCTACGAGCAGTACTTC
size: -
V: TRBV30
J: TRBJ2-7
D: TRBD1

CDR3: CASSEGVGGPADTQYF
DNA: TGTGCCAGCAGTGAAGGAGTGGGAGGACCGGCAGATACGCAGTATTTT
size: few
V: TRBV14
J: TRBJ2-3
D: -

CDR3: CSVADSQQFF
DNA: TGCAGCGTAGCTGACTCTCAGCAGTTCTTC
size: -
V: TRBV29-1
J: TRBJ2-1
D: -

CDR3: CASSLYRGASTNEKLFF
DNA: TGTGCCAGCAGTTTATATCGGGGGGCGTCAACTAATGAAAAACTGTTTTTT
size: -
V: TRBV28
J: TRBJ1-4
D: -

CDR3: CASSVEGSGRGVNEQFF
DNA: TGTGCCAGCAGCGTAGAGGGGAGCGGGAGAGGCGTGAATGAGCAGTTCTTC
size: -
V: TRBV9
J: TRBJ2-1
D: TRBD2